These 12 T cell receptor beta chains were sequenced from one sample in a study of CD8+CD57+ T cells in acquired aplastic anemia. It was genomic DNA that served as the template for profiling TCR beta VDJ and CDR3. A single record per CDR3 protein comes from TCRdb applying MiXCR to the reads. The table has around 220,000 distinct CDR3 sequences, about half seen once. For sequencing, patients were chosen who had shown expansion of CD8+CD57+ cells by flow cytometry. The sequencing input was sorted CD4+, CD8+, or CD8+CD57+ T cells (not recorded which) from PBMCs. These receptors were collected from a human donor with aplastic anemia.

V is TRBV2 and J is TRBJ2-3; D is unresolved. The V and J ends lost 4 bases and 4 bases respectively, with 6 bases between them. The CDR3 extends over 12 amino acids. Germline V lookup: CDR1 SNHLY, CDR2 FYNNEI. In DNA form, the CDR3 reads TGTGCCAGCAGTGGTTCGGCAGATACGCAGTATTTT. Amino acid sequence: CASSGSADTQYF.

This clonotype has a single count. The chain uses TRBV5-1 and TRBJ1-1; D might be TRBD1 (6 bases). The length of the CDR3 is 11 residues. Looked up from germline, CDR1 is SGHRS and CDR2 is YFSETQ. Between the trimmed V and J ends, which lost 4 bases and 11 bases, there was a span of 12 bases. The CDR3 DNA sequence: TGCGCCAGCAGCGTACAGGGATTGGCTTTCTTT. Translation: CASSVQGLAFF.

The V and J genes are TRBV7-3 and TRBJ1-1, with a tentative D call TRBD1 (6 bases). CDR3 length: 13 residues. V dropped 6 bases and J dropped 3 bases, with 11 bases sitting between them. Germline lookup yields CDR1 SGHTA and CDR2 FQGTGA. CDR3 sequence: CASSSQGYTEAFF. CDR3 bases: TGTGCCAGCAGTTCGCAGGGGTACACTGAAGCTTTCTTT.

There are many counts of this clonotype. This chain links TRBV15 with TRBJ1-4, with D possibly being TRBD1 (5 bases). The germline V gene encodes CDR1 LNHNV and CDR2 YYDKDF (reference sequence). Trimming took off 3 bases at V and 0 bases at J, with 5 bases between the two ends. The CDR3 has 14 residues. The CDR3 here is CATSRGATNEKLFF. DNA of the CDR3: TGTGCCACCAGCAGGGGGGCAACTAATGAAAAACTGTTTTTT.

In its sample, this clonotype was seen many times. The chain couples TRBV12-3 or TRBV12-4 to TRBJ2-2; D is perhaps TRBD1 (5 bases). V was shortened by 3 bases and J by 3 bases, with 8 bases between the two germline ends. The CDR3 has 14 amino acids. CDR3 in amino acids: CASSLGQYTGELFF. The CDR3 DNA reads TGTGCCAGCAGTTTGGGGCAGTACACCGGGGAGCTGTTTTTT.

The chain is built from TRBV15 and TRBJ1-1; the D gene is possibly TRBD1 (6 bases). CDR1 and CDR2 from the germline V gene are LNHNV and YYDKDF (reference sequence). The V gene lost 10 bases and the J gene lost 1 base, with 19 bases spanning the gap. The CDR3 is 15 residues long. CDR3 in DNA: TGTGCCATCTGCAGCTGCGGACAGACGAACACTGAAGCTTTCTTT. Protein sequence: CAICSCGQTNTEAFF.

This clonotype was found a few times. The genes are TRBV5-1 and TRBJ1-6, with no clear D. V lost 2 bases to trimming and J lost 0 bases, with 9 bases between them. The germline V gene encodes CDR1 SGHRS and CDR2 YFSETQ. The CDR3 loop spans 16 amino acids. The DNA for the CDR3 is TGCGCCAGCAGCTTTGCCACCGGCTCCTATAATTCACCCCTCCACTTT. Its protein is CASSFATGSYNSPLHF.

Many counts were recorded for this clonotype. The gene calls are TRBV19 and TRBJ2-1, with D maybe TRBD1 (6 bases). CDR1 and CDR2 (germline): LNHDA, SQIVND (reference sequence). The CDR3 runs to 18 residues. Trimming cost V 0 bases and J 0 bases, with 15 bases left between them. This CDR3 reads CASSIDRDTGSSYNEQFF. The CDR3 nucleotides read TGTGCCAGTAGTATAGACCGGGACACGGGAAGCTCCTACAATGAGCAGTTCTTC.

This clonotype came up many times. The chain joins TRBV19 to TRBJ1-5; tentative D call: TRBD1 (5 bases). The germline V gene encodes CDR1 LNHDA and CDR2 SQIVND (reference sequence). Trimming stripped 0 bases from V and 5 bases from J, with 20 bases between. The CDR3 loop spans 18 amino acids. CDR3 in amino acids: CASSIDYQFKGRDQPQHF. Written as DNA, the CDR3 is TGTGCCAGTAGTATAGATTATCAATTCAAGGGGCGGGATCAGCCCCAGCATTTT.

This chain's CDR3 is CASRKRQSNTEAFF. Here the CDR3 DNA reads TGTGCCAGCAGGAAACGACAGTCGAACACTGAAGCTTTCTTT. The chain recombines TRBV2 with TRBJ1-1, with a possible D match to TRBD1 (5 bases). The germline gives CDR1 SNHLY, CDR2 FYNNEI. Trimming took off 6 bases at V and 1 base at J, with 12 bases between the two ends. This CDR3 contains 14 residues.

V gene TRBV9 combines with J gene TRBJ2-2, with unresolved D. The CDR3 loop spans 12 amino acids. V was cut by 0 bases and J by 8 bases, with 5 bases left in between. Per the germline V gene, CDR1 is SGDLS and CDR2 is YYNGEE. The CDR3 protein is CASSVVVGELFF. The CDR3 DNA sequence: TGTGCCAGCAGCGTAGTGGTGGGGGAGCTGTTTTTT.

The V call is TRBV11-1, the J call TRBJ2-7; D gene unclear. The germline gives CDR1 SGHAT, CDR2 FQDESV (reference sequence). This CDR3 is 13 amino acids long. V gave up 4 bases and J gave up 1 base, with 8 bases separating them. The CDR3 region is CASSSQESYEQYF. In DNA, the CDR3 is TGTGCCAGCAGCTCCCAGGAGTCCTACGAGCAGTACTTC.